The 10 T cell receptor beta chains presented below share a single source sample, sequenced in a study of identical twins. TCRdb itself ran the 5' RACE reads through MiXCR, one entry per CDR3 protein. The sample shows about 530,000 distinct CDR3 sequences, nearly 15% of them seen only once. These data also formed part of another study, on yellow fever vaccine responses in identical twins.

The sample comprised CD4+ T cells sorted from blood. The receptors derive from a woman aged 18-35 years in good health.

CDR3 sequence: CSVGEDGEGRNTIYF. The CDR3 DNA reads as TGCAGCGTTGGAGAAGACGGGGAAGGAAGAAACACCATATATTTT. The chain employs TRBV29-1 and TRBJ1-3; D remains unclear. Germline CDR1 is SQVTM and CDR2 is ANQGSEA. V dropped 4 bases and J dropped 5 bases, with 18 bases sitting between them. This CDR3 is built from 15 residues.

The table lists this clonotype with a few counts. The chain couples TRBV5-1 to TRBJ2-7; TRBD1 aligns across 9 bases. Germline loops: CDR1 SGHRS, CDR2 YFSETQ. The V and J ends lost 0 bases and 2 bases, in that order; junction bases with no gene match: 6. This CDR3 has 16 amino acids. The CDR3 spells CASSLAGTGSTYEQYF. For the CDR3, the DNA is TGCGCCAGCAGCTTGGCCGGGACAGGGAGTACCTACGAGCAGTACTTC.

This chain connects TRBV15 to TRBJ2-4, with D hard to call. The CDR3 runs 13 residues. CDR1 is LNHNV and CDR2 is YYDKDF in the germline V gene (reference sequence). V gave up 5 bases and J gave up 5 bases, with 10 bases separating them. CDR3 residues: CATSVGQENIQYF. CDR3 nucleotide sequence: TGTGCCACCAGCGTGGGTCAGGAAAACATTCAGTACTTC.

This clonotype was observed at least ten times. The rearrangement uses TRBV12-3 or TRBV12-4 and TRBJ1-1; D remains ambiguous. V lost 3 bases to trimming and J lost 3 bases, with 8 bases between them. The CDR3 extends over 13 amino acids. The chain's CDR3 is CASSLGVYTEAFF. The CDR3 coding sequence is TGTGCCAGCAGTTTGGGCGTTTACACTGAAGCTTTCTTT.

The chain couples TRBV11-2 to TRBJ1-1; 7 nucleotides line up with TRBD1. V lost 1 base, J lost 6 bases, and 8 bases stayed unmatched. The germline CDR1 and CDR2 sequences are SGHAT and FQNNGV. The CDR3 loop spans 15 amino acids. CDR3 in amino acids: CASSLGTGGSAEAFF. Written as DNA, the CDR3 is TGTGCCAGCAGCTTAGGGACAGGAGGGTCGGCTGAAGCTTTCTTT. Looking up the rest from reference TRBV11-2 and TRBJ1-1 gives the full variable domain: EAGVAQSPRYKIIEKRQSVAFWCNPISGHATLYWYQQILGQGPKLLIQFQNNGVVDDSQLPKDRFSAERLKGVDSTLKIQPAKLEDSAVYLCASSLGTGGSAEAFFGQGTRLTVV.

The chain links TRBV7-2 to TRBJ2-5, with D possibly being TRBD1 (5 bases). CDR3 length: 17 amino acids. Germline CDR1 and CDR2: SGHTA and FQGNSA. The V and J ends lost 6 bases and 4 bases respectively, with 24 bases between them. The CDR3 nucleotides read TGTGCCAGCAGACTCGGCCAGGGCCCGTTGGGGCGAGAGACCCAGTACTTC. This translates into CASRLGQGPLGRETQYF.

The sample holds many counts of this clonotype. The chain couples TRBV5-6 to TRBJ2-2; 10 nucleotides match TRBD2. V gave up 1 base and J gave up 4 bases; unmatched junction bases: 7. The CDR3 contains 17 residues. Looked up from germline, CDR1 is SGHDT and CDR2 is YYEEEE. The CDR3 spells CASSLRLAGFGTGELFF. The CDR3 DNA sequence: TGTGCCAGCAGCTTGAGACTAGCGGGTTTCGGCACCGGGGAGCTGTTTTTT. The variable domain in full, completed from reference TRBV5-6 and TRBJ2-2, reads DAGVTQSPTHLIKTRGQQVTLRCSPKSGHDTVSWYQQALGQGPQFIFQYYEEEERQRGNFPDRFSGHQFPNYSSELNVNALLLGDSALYLCASSLRLAGFGTGELFFGEGSRLTVL.

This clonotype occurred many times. CDR3 in amino acids: CASSIPTGQYV. CDR3 coding DNA: TGTGCCAGTAGTATCCCGACAGGGCAGTACGTC. The rearrangement links TRBV19 to TRBJ2-7, with a possible D match to TRBD1 (6 bases). The CDR3 length is 11 residues. In germline, CDR1 is LNHDA, CDR2 SQIVND (reference sequence). V was pared by 3 bases and J by 9 bases, with 9 bases between.

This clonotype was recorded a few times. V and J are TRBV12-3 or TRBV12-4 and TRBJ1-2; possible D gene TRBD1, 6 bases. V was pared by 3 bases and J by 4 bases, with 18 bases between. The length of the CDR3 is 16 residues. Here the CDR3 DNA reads TGTGCCAGCAGTTTTGGGCCCCAGGGGACGTTCTATGGCTACACCTTC. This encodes CASSFGPQGTFYGYTF.

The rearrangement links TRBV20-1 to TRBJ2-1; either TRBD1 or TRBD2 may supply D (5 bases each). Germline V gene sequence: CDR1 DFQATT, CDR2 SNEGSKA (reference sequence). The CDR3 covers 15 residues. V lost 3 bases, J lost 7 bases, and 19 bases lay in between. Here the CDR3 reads CSASPSGLYLNEQFF. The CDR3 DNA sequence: TGCAGTGCTAGCCCCTCGGGGCTTTATCTTAATGAGCAGTTCTTC.